This T cell receptor beta chain was captured in a study of blood T cell repertoires in COVID-19. In the study overall: The United States, Italy and Spain provided the acute and convalescent COVID-19 samples. In each case, the material was cDNA or gDNA derived from T cells, B-cell-depleted T cells, or PBMCs.

This CDR3 region has 16 residues. From germline, CDR1 is KGHDR and CDR2 SFDVKD. V was pared by 4 bases and J by 0 bases, with 14 bases between. As processed by the authors: Estimated nucleated cell counts came from reference gene primer amplification. The data were produced by immunoSEQ multiplex PCR, yet TCRdb's version contains in-frame clones alone and is incomplete. V and J calls and clone size are copied from that table; D and trimming were computed from the DNA. This sample carries about 55,000 clones, about four fifths of them seen once, and the ten largest clones take 5.9%. The sample consisted of peripheral blood. The sequence was obtained from a human donor in a cohort sampled during active or convalescent COVID-19. The V call is TRBV24-1, the J call TRBJ1-1, with TRBD1 as a possible D gene (5 bases). As DNA, the CDR3 is TGTGCCACCAGTGACAATCTTGGGGCAGTGAACACTGAAGCTTTCTTT. It yields the protein CATSDNLGAVNTEAFF.